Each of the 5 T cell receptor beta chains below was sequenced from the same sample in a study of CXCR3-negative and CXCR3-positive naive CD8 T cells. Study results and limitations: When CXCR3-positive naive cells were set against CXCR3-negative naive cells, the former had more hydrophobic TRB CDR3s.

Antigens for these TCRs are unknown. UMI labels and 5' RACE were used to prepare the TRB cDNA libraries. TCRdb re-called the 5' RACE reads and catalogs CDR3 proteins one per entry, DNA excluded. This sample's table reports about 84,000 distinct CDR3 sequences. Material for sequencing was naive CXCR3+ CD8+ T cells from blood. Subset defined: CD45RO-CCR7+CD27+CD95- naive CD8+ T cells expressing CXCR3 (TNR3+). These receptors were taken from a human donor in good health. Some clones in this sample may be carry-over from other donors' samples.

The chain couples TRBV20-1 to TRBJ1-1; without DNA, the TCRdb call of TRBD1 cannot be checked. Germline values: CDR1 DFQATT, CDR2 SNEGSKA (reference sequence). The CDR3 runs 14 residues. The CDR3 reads CSATRQEMNTEAFF.

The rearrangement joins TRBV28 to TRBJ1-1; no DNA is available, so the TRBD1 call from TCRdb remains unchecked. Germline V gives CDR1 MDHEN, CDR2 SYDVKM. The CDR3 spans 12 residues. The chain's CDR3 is CASSAGGPEAFF. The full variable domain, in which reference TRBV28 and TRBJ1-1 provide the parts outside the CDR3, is DVKVTQSSRYLVKRTGEKVFLECVQDMDHENMFWYRQDPGLGLRLIYFSYDVKMKEKGDIPEGYSVSREKKERFSLILESASTNQTSMYLCASSAGGPEAFFGQGTRLTVV.

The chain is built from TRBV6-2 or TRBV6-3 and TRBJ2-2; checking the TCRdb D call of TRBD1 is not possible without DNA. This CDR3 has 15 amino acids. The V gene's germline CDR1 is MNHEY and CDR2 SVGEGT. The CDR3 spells CASSYLDRVAGELFF.

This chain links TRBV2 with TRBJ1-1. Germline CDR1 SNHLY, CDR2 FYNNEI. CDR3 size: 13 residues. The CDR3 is CASREQENTEAFF.

CDR3 sequence reads: CASSQDMASGGAEQFF. The genes are TRBV4-1 and TRBJ2-1; lacking DNA, the TRBD2 call made by TCRdb goes unchecked. This CDR3 contains 16 residues. Per germline, CDR1 MGHRA and CDR2 YSYEKL.